This TCR beta chain was sequenced for a study of Ad26.COV2.S vaccination and SARS-CoV-2 variants (dated by TCRdb to the early 2020s). About the study as a whole: Vaccine-arm donors were drawn from COV1001, a multicentre, randomized, double-blind, placebo-controlled phase I-IIa trial of Ad26.COV2.S in healthy adults. Ad26.COV2.S was administered intramuscularly at 5 x 10^10 or 1 x 10^11 viral particles, either as a single shot or as two shots given 56 days apart. The specificity and breadth of SARS-CoV-2-reactive T cell receptors after Ad26.COV2.S vaccination were assessed by TCRbeta repertoire sequencing. The TCR-sequenced set comprised about 32 samples: around 20 Ad26.COV2.S vaccine recipients, 5 placebo recipients and 8 SARS-CoV-2 convalescent individuals. Trial participants were randomized into five groups of five: low-dose or high-dose Ad26.COV2.S given once or twice, or placebo on both occasions. Blinding of investigators to trial group allocation was maintained during experiments and outcome assessment. What the authors observed across the whole study: The study lacked the statistical power to compare responses across vaccine doses or regimens. It was noted by the authors that total T cell responses may have been underestimated by the TCR breadth and depth analyses. After vaccination, substantial breadth of spike-specific CD8+ and CD4+ T cell responses was reported. Compared with placebo recipients, Ad26.COV2.S recipients showed higher spike-specific TCR breadth (P = 0.0014). Vaccine and placebo recipients had similar non-spike TCR breadth, a finding consistent with the vaccine containing only spike.

This specimen's treatment or condition label, per the study, means: 15 to 20 received Ad26.COV2.S at low or high dose, single or two shots; about 5 received placebo; per-sample allocation not given. Repertoires of vaccine and placebo recipients were sequenced from samples taken on day 63 after the first injection. In Cohort 1b, about two dozen adults aged 18-55 years were enrolled at a single site in Boston, USA, between 29 July and 7 August 2020. Ad26.COV2.S was a replication-incompetent adenovirus type 26 vector that expressed a prefusion-stabilized SARS-CoV-2 spike protein derived from the original Wuhan strain. From cysteine to phenylalanine, the CDR3 is 12 amino acids long. Kept here is only the CDR3 DNA, which spans 36 bases and is read in frame from base 1. CDR1 and CDR2 were assigned from the germline V gene as KGHDR and SFDVKD. The V and J ends are trimmed by 4 bases and 10 bases, leaving 9 bases between them.

The immunoSEQ Assay was used to sequence TCRbeta CDR3 regions. After extraction, genomic DNA underwent amplification by bias-controlled multiplex PCR, followed by high-throughput sequencing. Turning to the authors' computational methods: To quantify the absolute abundance of every unique TCRbeta CDR3 region, sequences were collapsed and filtered. Usable DNA was measured by amplifying reference genes present in all nucleated cells, and TCRbeta template counts were normalized to that usable DNA to estimate T cell fraction. Repertoire TCRs were annotated as SARS-CoV-2-specific when V gene, CDR3 amino acid sequence and J gene were exactly matched to a known reactive TCR set. MIRA supplied the reference SARS-CoV-2 TCR set, which was filtered for enrichment in COVID-19-positive ImmuneCODE repertoires so that public or cross-reactive TCRs were removed. Using the MIRA antigens, annotated TCRs were further analysed by specific ORF or by position within an ORF. Breadth was defined as annotated unique rearrangements over total unique productive rearrangements; depth was the summed frequency of those rearrangements. Two-sided Wilcoxon rank-sum tests were applied when comparing TCR breadth between groups. TCRdb re-hosts the immuneACCESS table, in-frame sequences only. Its copies lack some clones; in the studies checked, an unresolved V gene accounts for under half of them, and the cause for the rest is not known. The D gene and trimming were derived from the DNA, and the V and J assignments and clone size from that table. For this sample there are about 480,000 clones; around 85% appear just once. The ten largest clones add up to around 13% of the sample.

This clone was seen only once. Its antigen is unknown. No quality values exist for individual bases; no much larger clone is one base distant. The receptor comes from a person aged 18-65 years who received the Ad26.COV2.S COVID-19 vaccine or a placebo. Here the chain combines TRBV24-1 and TRBJ1-4; the D gene remains uncertain. The starting material was peripheral blood, obtained in a trial of Ad26.COV2.S vaccine versus placebo. The CDR3 region has the sequence CATSDLGGKLFF. The nucleotide sequence reads as follows: TGTGCCACCAGTGACCTGGGCGGAAAACTGTTTTTT.